Each of the 17 T cell receptor beta chains below was sequenced from the same sample in a study of blood T cells in healthy people across ages. A J-beta primer mix and a sample-barcoded 5' primer were used in a second PCR of roughly 6 to 11 cycles. TCRdb re-analysed the 5' RACE reads in MiXCR, keeping a single row per CDR3 protein. This table holds approximately 600,000 distinct CDR3 sequences, roughly 58% found once. The sample was blood. Source of these receptors: a man in his sixties in good health.

This clonotype was counted once. V and J are TRBV27 and TRBJ2-3, with D tentatively TRBD2 (5 bases). The CDR3 totals 13 residues. CDR1 is MNHEY, CDR2 SMNVEV, per germline (reference sequence). Trimming took 11 bases from V and 11 from J, leaving 23 bases between them. CDR3 coding DNA: TGTGCCCGCCGAGGGCGCAGGCGAGCCCGGCAGTATTTT. Its translation: CARRGRRRARQYF.

The chain carries TRBV7-2 and TRBJ2-3, with a possible D match to TRBD2 (6 bases). The CDR3 contains 15 residues. V was shortened by 5 bases and J by 2 bases, with 14 bases between the two germline ends. Germline values: CDR1 SGHTA, CDR2 FQGNSA. CDR3 in amino acids: CASSASGLSTDTQYF. The CDR3 nucleotides read TGTGCCAGCAGCGCCTCGGGACTTTCCACAGATACGCAGTATTTT.

This clonotype was found a few times. The CDR3 protein is CASSQAQTLAGELFF. The CDR3 nucleotides read TGTGCCAGCAGCCAAGCCCAGACCCTGGCCGGGGAGCTGTTTTTT. V gene TRBV4-2 combines with J gene TRBJ2-2; D remains unclear. The germline V and J ends were trimmed by 1 base and 6 bases, with 12 bases remaining between them. CDR1 and CDR2 (germline): LGHNA, YNFKEQ. CDR3 length equals 15 residues.

This clonotype was seen a few times. The chain recombines TRBV12-3 or TRBV12-4 with TRBJ2-5; D not certain. The CDR3 sequence is 11 residues long. V dropped 6 bases and J dropped 5 bases, with 7 bases sitting between them. The DNA of the CDR3 is TGTGCCAGCAGCTTATACGAGACCCAGTACTTC. Protein: CASSLYETQYF.

This chain uses TRBV28 with TRBJ2-7, with TRBD1 matching over 8 bases. This CDR3 region has 14 residues. Per germline, CDR1 MDHEN and CDR2 SYDVKM. V shed 2 bases and J 3 bases; nucleotides not matched to a gene: 3. The chain's CDR3 is CASSLDRGIYEQYF. The CDR3 region has the DNA TGTGCCAGCAGTTTAGACAGGGGCATCTACGAGCAGTACTTC.

The sample holds one count of this clonotype. The chain couples TRBV20-1 to TRBJ2-3; a possible D gene is TRBD1 (5 bases). The V end was cut by 3 bases, the J end by 2 bases, with 12 bases between. The germline CDR1 and CDR2 sequences are DFQATT and SNEGSKA (reference sequence). This CDR3 is 14 amino acids long. The CDR3 DNA reads TGCAGTGCTAGGGAAGGACAACTCACAGATACGCAGTATTTT. Translated, it gives CSAREGQLTDTQYF.

This clonotype occurred once. A read error may account for a junction end that differs from germline. The chain has TRBV7-2 and TRBJ2-3, with D possibly being TRBD1 or TRBD2 (5 bases each). This CDR3 comprises 14 residues. Germline V lookup: CDR1 SGHTA, CDR2 FQGNSA. The CDR3 coding sequence is TGTGCCAGCAGCTTAAGCCAGGGACGAGATGCGCAGTATTTT. This sequence encodes CASSLSQGRDAQYF. Variable domain in full (rest from reference TRBV7-2 and TRBJ2-3): GAGVSQSPSNKVTEKGKDVELRCDPISGHTALYWYRQSLGQGLEFLIYFQGNSAPDKSGLPSDRFSAERTGGSVSTLTIQRTQQEDSAVYLCASSLSQGRDAQYFGPGTRLTVL.

The chain recombines TRBV6-1 with TRBJ2-7; tentatively, D is TRBD2 (5 bases). The germline CDR1 and CDR2 sequences are MNHNS and SASEGT. The length of the CDR3 is 14 residues. The V end was cut by 4 bases, the J end by 0 bases, with 10 bases between. CDR3 coding DNA: TGTGCCAGCAGTGCGGACTTAAGCTCCTACGAGCAGTACTTC. Its protein product is CASSADLSSYEQYF.

This clonotype showed up just a few times. The chain links TRBV7-2 to TRBJ1-2; no clear D. Trimming cost V 4 bases and J 0 bases, with 12 bases left between them. The CDR3 loop spans 15 amino acids. CDR1 and CDR2 from the germline V gene are SGHTA and FQGNSA. CDR3 DNA sequence: TGTGCCAGCAGCTCGGGCCTGGAGGCTAACTATGGCTACACCTTC. The encoded protein is CASSSGLEANYGYTF.

J is TRBJ2-1 and V is TRBV29-1, with D possibly matching TRBD1 (5 bases). Germline assignment: CDR1 SQVTM and CDR2 ANQGSEA. V lost 3 bases to trimming and J lost 6 bases, with 12 bases between them. The CDR3 sequence is 13 residues long. CDR3 DNA sequence: TGCAGCGTTGATCGGCAGGGCGGCAATGAGCAGTTCTTC. Its translation: CSVDRQGGNEQFF.

The CDR3 DNA sequence: TGTGCCAGCAGCACCATGAGGGGGGAAGGCTCACCCCTCCACTTT. Translated, it gives CASSTMRGEGSPLHF. The chain joins TRBV6-6 to TRBJ1-6; D might be TRBD1 (6 bases). The germline V and J ends were trimmed by 6 bases and 10 bases, with 19 bases remaining between them. The CDR3 sequence is 15 residues long. Germline lookup yields CDR1 MNHNY and CDR2 SVGAGI (reference sequence).

The V call is TRBV12-3 or TRBV12-4, the J call TRBJ1-1; D remains unclear. The V end lost 1 base, the J end lost 5 bases, and 11 bases lay between the germline ends. This CDR3 is built from 14 residues. CDR3 sequence (DNA): TGTGCCAGCAGTTTAGGGCCTATGGGGACTGAAGCTTTCTTT. Encoded protein: CASSLGPMGTEAFF.

The rearrangement joins TRBV10-3 to TRBJ2-7; the match to TRBD2 covers 12 bases. TRBJ2-5 matches the DNA end more closely, so the J call is doubtful. The CDR3 length is 15 residues. Germline CDR1 ENHRY, CDR2 SYGVKD. The CDR3: CAIRETSGGSETQYF. The DNA for the CDR3 is TGTGCCATCAGGGAGACTAGCGGGGGCTCGGAGACCCAGTACTTC.

The rearrangement uses TRBV29-1 and TRBJ2-5, with 10 bases aligning to TRBD2. The CDR3 is 14 amino acids. CDR1 is SQVTM, CDR2 ANQGSEA, per germline. Trimming cost V 4 bases and J 0 bases; bases outside gene matches: 2. CDR3 amino acids: CSVAAGGYQETQYF. CDR3 in DNA: TGCAGCGTTGCAGCGGGGGGGTACCAAGAGACCCAGTACTTC.

This rearrangement joins TRBV7-2 to TRBJ2-3; D is unresolved. Germline CDR1 SGHTA, CDR2 FQGNSA. V lost 2 bases and J 1 base, leaving 13 bases between the germline ends. The CDR3 contains 16 residues. The CDR3 coding sequence is TGTGCCAGCAGCTTACAGGCGACATCGGGCACAGATACGCAGTATTTT. This sequence encodes CASSLQATSGTDTQYF.

This clonotype was seen more than once but under ten times. The CDR3 bases are TGTGCCAGCAGTTATAGTACCCGGGGAAGCGTCCTGACTTTC. Protein sequence: CASSYSTRGSVLTF. The chain couples TRBV28 to TRBJ2-6; a possible D gene is TRBD2 (5 bases). This CDR3 contains 14 residues. Trimming left V 4 bases short and J 12 bases short, with 16 bases between. Germline CDR1 is MDHEN and CDR2 is SYDVKM.

V and J are TRBV10-3 and TRBJ2-1; 7 bases agree with TRBD2. Trimming at V came to 3 bases and at J to 12 bases, leaving 11 bases not matched to a gene. CDR1 is ENHRY and CDR2 is SYGVKD in the germline V gene. The CDR3 totals 14 residues. CDR3 protein: CAISEQKTSWWQFF. In DNA form, the CDR3 reads TGTGCCATCAGTGAACAGAAGACTAGCTGGTGGCAGTTCTTC.